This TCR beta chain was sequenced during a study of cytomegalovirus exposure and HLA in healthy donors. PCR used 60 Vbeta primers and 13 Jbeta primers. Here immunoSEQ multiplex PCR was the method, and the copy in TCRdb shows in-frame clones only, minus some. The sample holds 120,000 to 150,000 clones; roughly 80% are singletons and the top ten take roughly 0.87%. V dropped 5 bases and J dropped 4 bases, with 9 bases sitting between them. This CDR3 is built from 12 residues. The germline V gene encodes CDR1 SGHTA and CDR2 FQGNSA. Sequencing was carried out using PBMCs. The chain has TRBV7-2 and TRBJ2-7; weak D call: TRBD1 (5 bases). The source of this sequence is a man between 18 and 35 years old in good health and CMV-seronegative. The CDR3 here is CASSPRQYEQYF. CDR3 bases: TGTGCCAGCAGCCCACGACAGTACGAGCAGTACTTC.